This T cell receptor (beta chain) was sequenced in a study of T cell changes during pregnancy in multiple sclerosis. The assay was immunoSEQ multiplex PCR, and TCRdb's table has in-frame clones only and misses some. The top ten hold about 0.4% of the sample, which has about 36,000 clones, around 93% seen once. The J segment lost 2 bases and the V segment lost 3 bases, leaving 12 bases of the junction unmatched. The V gene's germline CDR1 is GTSNPN and CDR2 SVGIG (reference sequence). The CDR3 is made up of 16 amino acids. The chain recombines TRBV30 with TRBJ1-2; 7 bases are shared with TRBD1. The sample consisted of CD4+ T cells from peripheral blood mononuclear cells, taken in the first trimester of pregnancy. This TCR derives from a female donor with multiple sclerosis, enrolled in a pregnancy study. Here the CDR3 DNA reads TGTGCCTGGAGGATGACAGGGATAAGGTGGAACTATGGCTACACCTTC. Amino acid sequence: CAWRMTGIRWNYGYTF.